The sequence of this TCR beta chain was determined in a study of T cells in women clearing cervical HPV infection (dated by TCRdb to the late 2010s). Looking at the study overall: The cases were about two dozen women with histologically confirmed HPV16-related CIN3 or worse, and 2 of those women had invasive cancers. The controls were about 25 women whose single incident HPV16 infection cleared within 12 months with no development of precancer or cancer. Blood from cases was drawn at the visit where the lesion was first identified, while blood from controls was drawn once the infection was no longer detected. For cases, a median interval of approximately 150 days, with an interquartile range of 90 to 200 days, was observed between lesion detection and blood sampling. Because only a few women had HLA typing data, the possibility that HLA type acted as a confounder could not be ruled out. The exploratory proof-of-principle case-control study was nested within the Guanacaste HPV Natural History Study in Costa Rica and compared TCR repertoires across cervical HPV16 outcomes. Cases and controls were matched on age within five years and on year of sample collection. A median age of nearly 35 years was observed in cases versus around 40 in controls, and no significant differences in baseline characteristics were found. In the parent cohort, 10,000 to 11,000 women aged 18 or older were enrolled in Guanacaste, Costa Rica, during about 1993 to 1995 and then followed for approximately seven years. Five blinded duplicates per group were added as quality controls, giving 60 or so samples: some 50 participants and 10 replicates. Broader findings and caveats from the paper: Lower TRBV6-7 relative abundance was observed in cases than in controls (around 0.11% versus 0.15%; Bonferroni P = 0.0008). The cross-sectional design could not show whether associations preceded infection or resulted from it; effector/memory subsets and HPV-specific T cells were not isolated. Across sequencing depths, CIN3+ cases showed significantly higher TCR repertoire richness than controls, but evenness did not differ between the groups. Because the number of T cells per sample was unknown, the richness differences could reflect varying T-cell content rather than repertoire biology. Random forest classifiers that combined richness and V gene abundances separated cases from controls with an estimated AUC of around 0.84.

TCR beta CDR3 regions were amplified by multiplex PCR from an average of approximately 1.3 ug genomic DNA per sample using the immunoSEQ assay. To correct primer bias, the assay used a complete synthetic TCR repertoire to set an amplification baseline. The amplicons were sequenced using the Illumina platform. The paper's processing steps were these. Sequences were error-corrected by clustering with frequency ratios and a modified nearest-neighbor algorithm, then analyzed in the immunoSEQ Analyzer with IMGT gene definitions. At each rarefaction depth, TCR richness and evenness were averaged across 20 rarefaction repeats, and samples with fewer sequences than that depth were excluded. V, D and J gene relative abundances were compared between groups with Wilcoxon rank sum tests, applying FDR correction. An intraclass correlation of about 96% for TCR richness and an average of roughly 76% across 66 gene segments were obtained from the blinded duplicates. TCRdb provides this immuneACCESS table in a form limited to in-frame rearrangements. Some clones are lacking; in checked studies, under half of them reflect an unresolved V gene, and why the rest are absent is not known. V and J calls and clone size come straight from that table; D and trimming were deduced from the DNA. Per the sample table, the count is about 30,000 clones. The ten largest account for 4.2% of the sample.

Spanning cysteine to phenylalanine, the CDR3 consists of 14 amino acids. The 33 bases shown cover part of the CDR3, and their frame starts at base 1. Via the germline V gene (reference sequence), CDR1 is SEHNR and CDR2 FQNEAQ. The V end loses 2 bases and the J end loses 10 bases, and a stretch of 12 bases separates them. Every participant had a single incident cervical HPV16 infection, and prevalent HPV16 infections were excluded. Cervical HPV DNA was detected by MY09/MY11 PCR and genotyped by dot-blot hybridization. Roughly 15 mL of heparinized blood were centrifuged, and the buffy coat was aliquoted, frozen at -30°C, then stored at -80°C. Genomic DNA was extracted from buffy coat specimens using QIAGEN kits. About this clone itself: Its binding antigen is unknown. The sequenced fragment ends 3 residues before the CDR3 boundary, so the rest is inferred from the germline J gene. The same CDR3 also results from other DNA sequences found in this sample.

The chain uses TRBV7-9 and TRBJ1-6, and perhaps TRBD1 as D gene, on 6 matching bases. The receptor's source is a woman aged 18-70 years with a cervical HPV16 infection that either progressed to CIN3+ or cleared (not recorded which). The specimen sequenced was blood buffy coat. The sequenced part of the CDR3 DNA is TGTGCCAGCAGCTTATTACAGGGAGGCTCACCC. Its amino acids are CASSLLQGGSP. The full CDR3 is CASSLLQGGSPLHF.